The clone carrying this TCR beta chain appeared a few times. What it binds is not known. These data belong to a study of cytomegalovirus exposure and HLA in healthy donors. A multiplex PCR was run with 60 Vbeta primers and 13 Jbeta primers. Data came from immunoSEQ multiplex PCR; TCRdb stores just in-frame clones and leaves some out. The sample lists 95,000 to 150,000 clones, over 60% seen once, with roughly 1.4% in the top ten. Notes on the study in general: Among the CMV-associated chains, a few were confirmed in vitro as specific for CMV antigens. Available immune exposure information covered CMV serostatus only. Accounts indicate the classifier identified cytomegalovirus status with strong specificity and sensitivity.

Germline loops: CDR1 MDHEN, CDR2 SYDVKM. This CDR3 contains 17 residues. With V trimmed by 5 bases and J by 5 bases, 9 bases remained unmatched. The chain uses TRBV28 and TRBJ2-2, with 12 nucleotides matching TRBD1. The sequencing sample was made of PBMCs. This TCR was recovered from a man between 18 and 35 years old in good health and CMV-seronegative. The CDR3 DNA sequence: TGTGCCAGCAGTGCCGGGACAGGGGGCGTCGAAACCGGGGAGCTGTTTTTT. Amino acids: CASSAGTGGVETGELFF.